Below, 20 T cell receptor beta chains from the same sample are listed, as sequenced in a study of T cells in Graves' hyperthyroidism and ophthalmopathy. The source material, RNA transcripts, was used to amplify TCR beta CDR3 regions. Initially, a first-round RT-PCR of the TCR CDR3 employed the HTBI primer set. TCRdb passed the multiplex PCR reads through MiXCR, listing each CDR3 protein once. The sample shows roughly 720,000 distinct CDR3 sequences, 15% to 20% of them seen only once. Material: blood. The receptors shown here come from a man aged 45-60 years with Graves' hyperthyroidism.

The rearrangement links TRBV29-1 to TRBJ2-3; 9 bases line up with TRBD2. The germline V gene encodes CDR1 SQVTM and CDR2 ANQGSEA. The CDR3 loop spans 15 amino acids. Trimming took 5 bases from V and 2 from J; bases not matched to a gene: 8. The CDR3 DNA reads as TGCAGCGTTAGTCGACTAGCGGAGTCCACAGATACGCAGTATTTT. It encodes CSVSRLAESTDTQYF.

A few counts support this clonotype. The chain joins TRBV12-3 or TRBV12-4 to TRBJ2-3, with 8 nucleotides matching TRBD2. The length of the CDR3 is 16 residues. V lost 3 bases to trimming and J lost 0 bases; unmatched junction nucleotides: 5. The CDR3 protein is CASSLRLAQSTDTQYF. CDR3 coding DNA: TGTGCCAGCAGTTTGCGACTAGCGCAAAGCACAGATACGCAGTATTTT.

V and J are TRBV11-1 and TRBJ2-7, with D possibly TRBD1 on 6 matching bases. The CDR3 covers 15 residues. Germline CDR1 reads SGHAT; CDR2 reads FQDESV (reference sequence). V lost 3 bases, J lost 1 base, and 13 bases lay in between. The CDR3 DNA follows: TGTGCCAGCAGCTTGTACCAGGGGCCTTCCTACGAGCAGTACTTC. Translation: CASSLYQGPSYEQYF.

This clonotype was observed many times. The CDR3 sequence is CASSYSTSGVYNEQFF. CDR3 DNA sequence: TGTGCCAGCAGTTACTCGACGAGCGGAGTGTACAATGAGCAGTTCTTC. This chain links TRBV6-5 with TRBJ2-1; D might be TRBD2 (5 bases). This CDR3 region has 16 residues. Germline CDR1 and CDR2: MNHEY and SVGAGI. Trimming shortened V by 0 bases and J by 4 bases, and 13 bases separated the two germline ends.

A note on this clonotype: This may be a read error: a much more frequent sequence differs by one nucleotide. This chain's CDR3 is CASSVGLAGYNERFF. DNA for the CDR3: TGTGCCAGCAGCGTGGGACTAGCGGGTTACAATGAGCGGTTCTTC. The chain is built from TRBV5-5 and TRBJ2-1; TRBD2 aligns across 12 bases. CDR3 size: 15 residues. Germline V gene lookup returns CDR1 SGHKS and CDR2 YYEKEE (reference sequence).

The chain recombines TRBV27 with TRBJ2-5; 7 bases are a match to TRBD2. CDR1 is MNHEY, CDR2 SMNVEV, per germline (reference sequence). V lost 2 bases to trimming and J lost 2 bases; unmatched junction nucleotides: 5. This CDR3 contains 15 residues. DNA for the CDR3: TGTGCCAGCAGTTTAAACCTGGGACTACAAGAGACCCAGTACTTC. Encoded protein: CASSLNLGLQETQYF.

The V call is TRBV13, the J call TRBJ2-7; a weak D match, TRBD2 (6 bases). CDR1 is PRHDT, CDR2 FYEKMQ, per germline (reference sequence). Trimming shortened V by 2 bases and J by 6 bases, and 11 bases separated the two germline ends. The CDR3 covers 13 residues. CDR3 region: CASSLSSGGEQYF. In DNA form, the CDR3 reads TGTGCCAGCAGCTTATCCTCCGGGGGCGAGCAGTACTTC.

V and J are TRBV10-1 and TRBJ2-5, with a tentative D call TRBD1 (6 bases). The CDR3 runs to 12 residues. Germline V gene lookup returns CDR1 WNHNN and CDR2 SYGVQD (reference sequence). V dropped 3 bases and J dropped 11 bases, with 13 bases sitting between them. The CDR3 here is CASSDDRLRQYF. Written as DNA, the CDR3 is TGCGCCAGCAGTGATGACAGGCTTAGACAGTACTTC.

This clonotype appeared a single time. V usage is TRBV3-1 and J usage is TRBJ2-1; D may be TRBD2 (6 bases). The CDR3 has 13 residues. CDR1 and CDR2 (germline): LGHDT, YNNKEL (reference sequence). Trimming took off 5 bases at V and 15 bases at J, with 20 bases between the two ends. The CDR3: CASSGPGLNSGFF. The CDR3 DNA is TGTGCCAGCAGCGGACCGGGACTCAATTCGGGGTTCTTC.

The gene calls are TRBV12-3 or TRBV12-4 and TRBJ1-4; 10 positions agree with TRBD1. The CDR3 loop spans 14 amino acids. V was clipped by 6 bases and J by 6 bases; unmatched bases: 4. The CDR3 DNA sequence: TGTGCCAGCAGGCTTGGACAGGGGGATGAAAAACTGTTTTTT. Residues: CASRLGQGDEKLFF.

The chain employs TRBV6-2 or TRBV6-3 and TRBJ2-2; 16 positions match TRBD2. Germline CDR1 reads MNHEY; CDR2 reads SVGEGT. The CDR3 runs 18 residues. V was pared by 4 bases and J by 6 bases, with 8 bases of the junction left unmatched. This CDR3 is CASSSGTSGRARPGELFF. For the CDR3, the DNA is TGTGCCAGCAGTTCCGGGACTAGCGGGAGGGCCAGGCCCGGGGAGCTGTTTTTT.

V usage is TRBV11-3 and J usage is TRBJ2-1; D is ambiguous. V shed 3 bases and J shed 9 bases, with 12 bases lying between them. The germline V gene has CDR1 SGHNT and CDR2 YENEEA. The CDR3 consists of 13 residues. Here the CDR3 reads CASSFVVGGEQFF. The CDR3 DNA is TGTGCCAGCAGCTTTGTTGTGGGTGGTGAGCAGTTCTTC.

Many counts were recorded for this clonotype. The chain carries TRBV27 and TRBJ1-5; D not certain. The CDR3 is 15 amino acids. Trimming stripped 3 bases from V and 0 bases from J, with 9 bases between. Germline V CDR1 and CDR2: MNHEY, SMNVEV (reference sequence). Written as DNA, the CDR3 is TGTGCCAGCAGTTTTGACACGGATAGCAATCAGCCCCAGCATTTT. This sequence encodes CASSFDTDSNQPQHF.

This clonotype was found many times. CDR3 sequence: CAWSEIPTALYF. CDR3 coding DNA: TGTGCCTGGAGTGAAATCCCGACAGCGTTGTACTTC. V is TRBV30 and J is TRBJ2-5; D possibly corresponds to TRBD1 (5 bases). The V gene lost 1 base and the J gene lost 13 bases, with 16 bases spanning the gap. CDR1 is GTSNPN and CDR2 is SVGIG in the germline V gene (reference sequence). CDR3 length equals 12 residues.

This sequence joins TRBV6-1 and TRBJ2-2; 12 bases map to TRBD2. CDR1 MNHNS and CDR2 SASEGT come from the germline V gene. The CDR3 totals 16 residues. The trim removed 6 bases at V and 6 bases at J, leaving 8 bases unmatched. In DNA, the CDR3 is TGTGCCAGCAGAAGACTAGCGGGAGTTTTGCCCGGGGAGCTGTTTTTT. It encodes CASRRLAGVLPGELFF.

This clonotype has a count of ten or more. V is TRBV6-2 or TRBV6-3 and J is TRBJ2-3; 8 bases align to TRBD1. The length of the CDR3 is 15 residues. Germline trimming cut 6 bases from V and 5 bases from J; bases unmatched to any gene: 10. The germline CDR1 and CDR2 sequences are MNHEY and SVGEGT. The CDR3 loop is CASSPLRQGRDTQYF. CDR3 sequence (DNA): TGTGCCAGCAGCCCCCTTCGACAGGGGAGAGATACGCAGTATTTT.

The table lists this clonotype with a few counts. This chain uses TRBV19 with TRBJ2-3, with D hard to call. CDR1 LNHDA and CDR2 SQIVND come from the germline V gene (reference sequence). The length of the CDR3 is 15 residues. V was cut by 5 bases and J by 1 base, with 13 bases left in between. The CDR3 nucleotides read TGTGCCAGTAGTCTCCCCGGCTGGGGCACAGATACGCAGTATTTT. Translated: CASSLPGWGTDTQYF.

The chain combines TRBV5-1 with TRBJ2-2; D remains ambiguous. The length of the CDR3 is 15 residues. V lost 0 bases to trimming and J lost 2 bases, with 8 bases between them. CDR1 SGHRS and CDR2 YFSETQ come from the germline V gene. CDR3 nucleotide sequence: TGCGCCAGCAGCTTGGAGCAGGCTAACACCGGGGAGCTGTTTTTT. This translates into CASSLEQANTGELFF.

This chain joins TRBV6-1 and TRBJ1-2; 7 nucleotides line up with TRBD1. Losses at the gene ends were 1 base for V and 5 bases for J; bases not matched to a gene: 10. The CDR3 is made up of 16 amino acids. Germline values: CDR1 MNHNS, CDR2 SASEGT. The CDR3, as DNA: TGTGCCAGCAGTGAAGGGGCCGGAGACAGGGTGTATGGCTACACCTTC. Its translation is CASSEGAGDRVYGYTF.

There are many counts of this clonotype. J is TRBJ2-5 and V is TRBV28; D uncertain. CDR1 and CDR2 (germline): MDHEN, SYDVKM. Trimming took 1 base from V and 4 from J, leaving 7 bases between them. This CDR3 contains 13 residues. The CDR3 region is CASSLYSGETQYF. The CDR3 DNA reads TGTGCCAGCAGTTTATACAGTGGAGAGACCCAGTACTTC.